This T cell receptor (beta chain) was captured in a study of CD8 T cells in Susac syndrome. The RNA, roughly 0.45 to 1 ug, was put through reverse transcription using random hexamers. Each CDR3 protein gets one entry after TCRdb re-called the immunoSEQ multiplex PCR reads with MiXCR. The sample has roughly 200,000 distinct CDR3 sequences; about 94% are singletons. V lost 4 bases, J lost 1 base, and 12 bases stayed unmatched. This CDR3 region has 19 residues. From germline, CDR1 is SGHTA and CDR2 FQGNSA. The gene calls are TRBV7-2 and TRBJ2-4; 11 bases align to TRBD1. What was sequenced was CD4+ T cells from PBMCs. The clonotype was recovered from a human donor in good health. The CDR3 loop is CASSSGQGAGGGAKNIQYF. In nucleotides, the CDR3 is TGTGCCAGCAGCTCCGGACAGGGGGCTGGAGGTGGGGCCAAAAACATTCAGTACTTC.